This is a list of T cell receptor beta chains from one sample in a study of radiotherapy plus CTLA-4 blockade in lung cancer. Clones were read by immunoSEQ multiplex PCR, and TCRdb kept only the in-frame ones, dropping some. The sample yields some 90,000 clones, approximately 86% seen once. The specimen was peripheral blood, collected from a patient treated with radiotherapy plus ipilimumab. Source of these receptors: a human donor with non-small cell lung cancer who had a partial response to radiotherapy plus ipilimumab. CDR3s include the opening cysteine and the closing phenylalanine or tryptophan. The order of the fields is D gene, J gene, V gene, clone size, CDR3 protein, CDR3 DNA. D genes are given only for firm matches. Rows may omit the clone size; those that give it use once, few, many or a size class.

d_gene: TRBD1; j_gene: TRBJ1-6; v_gene: TRBV28; abundance: NA; CDR3aa: CASSLSGGLKNSPLHF; CDR3nt: TGTGCCAGCAGTTTATCAGGGGGCCTGAAGAATTCACCCCTCCACTTT
d_gene: NA; j_gene: TRBJ1-2; v_gene: TRBV15; abundance: NA; CDR3aa: CATSRDTAQGGYTF; CDR3nt: TGTGCCACCAGCAGAGATACGGCCCAGGGTGGCTACACCTTC
d_gene: TRBD1; j_gene: TRBJ1-2; v_gene: TRBV7-9; abundance: once; CDR3aa: CASSSADRAYGYTF; CDR3nt: TGTGCCAGCAGCTCCGCGGACAGGGCCTATGGCTACACCTTC
d_gene: TRBD1; j_gene: TRBJ1-3; v_gene: TRBV5-1; abundance: NA; CDR3aa: CASSSGQGAGNTIYF; CDR3nt: TGCGCCAGCAGCTCGGGACAGGGTGCTGGAAACACCATATATTTT
d_gene: NA; j_gene: TRBJ2-6; v_gene: TRBV19; abundance: NA; CDR3aa: CATLDRPGSGANVLTF; CDR3nt: TGTGCCACCTTAGACAGACCTGGGTCTGGGGCCAACGTCCTGACTTTT
d_gene: NA; j_gene: TRBJ1-5; v_gene: TRBV19; abundance: NA; CDR3aa: CASSISGGPQHF; CDR3nt: TGTGCCAGTAGTATTTCGGGGGGGCCCCAGCATTTT
d_gene: TRBD2; j_gene: TRBJ2-6; v_gene: TRBV28; abundance: NA; CDR3aa: CASRLAGAGANVLTF; CDR3nt: TGTGCCAGCAGACTAGCGGGAGCTGGGGCCAACGTCCTGACTTTC
d_gene: TRBD1; j_gene: TRBJ1-1; v_gene: TRBV18; abundance: NA; CDR3aa: CASSRQGSGTEAFF; CDR3nt: TGTGCCAGCTCACGACAGGGATCGGGCACTGAAGCTTTCTTT
d_gene: TRBD2; j_gene: TRBJ2-1; v_gene: TRBV18; abundance: NA; CDR3aa: CASSRTSGYNEQFF; CDR3nt: TGTGCCAGCTCACGGACTAGCGGTTACAATGAGCAGTTCTTC
d_gene: TRBD2; j_gene: TRBJ2-1; v_gene: TRBV25-1; abundance: NA; CDR3aa: CASSEWGLAGNNEQFF; CDR3nt: TGTGCCAGCAGTGAATGGGGACTAGCGGGGAACAATGAGCAGTTCTTC
d_gene: TRBD2; j_gene: TRBJ2-2; v_gene: TRBV4-2; abundance: NA; CDR3aa: CASSHSTSGNSLGELFF; CDR3nt: TGTGCCAGCAGCCACTCGACTAGCGGGAATTCTTTAGGGGAGCTGTTTTTT